What follows are 27 T cell receptor beta chains derived from one specimen sequenced in a study of T-cell memory formation after mild COVID-19. Via MiXCR, TCRdb re-called the 5' RACE reads, giving one row per CDR3 protein. The table shows 170,000 or so distinct CDR3 sequences, with about 22% occurring only once. The specimen was PBMCs or a T cell subset sorted from them (not recorded which). These TCRs come from an adult woman who had mild COVID-19 (a few samples of this study predate the infection). Cell type and time point are not known.

Only a few counts were recorded for this clonotype. V is TRBV7-9 and J is TRBJ2-3; TRBD1 aligns across 9 bases. Trimming removed 5 bases from V and 2 bases from J; junction bases left unmatched: 5. The CDR3 spans 15 residues. Germline loops: CDR1 SEHNR, CDR2 FQNEAQ (reference sequence). In DNA, the CDR3 is TGTGCCAGCAGCGAGGGACAGGGCCCCACAGATACGCAGTATTTT. Its protein is CASSEGQGPTDTQYF.

This rearrangement joins TRBV29-1 to TRBJ2-7; D possibly corresponds to TRBD2 (6 bases). The length of the CDR3 is 10 residues. CDR1 SQVTM and CDR2 ANQGSEA come from the germline V gene. The V end was cut by 7 bases, the J end by 7 bases, with 11 bases between. The CDR3 here is CSGEDGEQYF. DNA for the CDR3: TGCAGCGGGGAGGACGGGGAGCAGTACTTC.

In DNA, the CDR3 is TGTGCCAGCAGTTACTCCCCGTTTCTCGGCGGGAGGACCCTGGATGAGCAGTTCTTC. It codes for CASSYSPFLGGRTLDEQFF. This chain links TRBV6-2 or TRBV6-3 with TRBJ2-1; 8 bases line up with TRBD2. Germline V lookup: CDR1 MNHEY, CDR2 SVGEGT. The trim removed 0 bases at V and 8 bases at J, leaving 18 bases unmatched. The CDR3 totals 19 residues.

In its sample, this clonotype was seen a few times. In DNA, the CDR3 is TGTGCCAGCAGTCTCTCGGGACTAGCGGGGTCTCAGTACTACAATGAGCAGTTCTTC. The encoded protein is CASSLSGLAGSQYYNEQFF. The gene calls are TRBV7-2 and TRBJ2-1, with 13 bases identical to TRBD2. This CDR3 comprises 19 residues. V was pared by 6 bases and J by 3 bases, with 14 bases of the junction left unmatched. The V gene's germline CDR1 is SGHTA and CDR2 FQGNSA.

This clonotype was recorded a few times. The V call is TRBV5-1, the J call TRBJ2-1; 12 bases match TRBD1. J lost 6 bases, V lost 0 bases, and 7 bases had no gene match. CDR3 size: 17 residues. Germline V gene lookup returns CDR1 SGHRS and CDR2 YFSETQ. The CDR3 bases are TGCGCCAGCAGCTTGGGGGACAGGGGGCACGGGGTCAATGAGCAGTTCTTC. This codes for CASSLGDRGHGVNEQFF. The full variable domain, its missing parts supplied by reference TRBV5-1 and TRBJ2-1, is KAGVTQTPRYLIKTRGQQVTLSCSPISGHRSVSWYQQTPGQGLQFLFEYFSETQRNKGNFPGRFSGRQFSNSRSEMNVSTLELGDSALYLCASSLGDRGHGVNEQFFGPGTRLTVL.

There are a few counts of this clonotype. The chain employs TRBV25-1 and TRBJ1-2, with TRBD1 as a possible D gene (6 bases). Germline CDR1 reads MGHDK; CDR2 reads SYGVNS. The CDR3 length is 13 residues. Between the trimmed V and J ends, which lost 4 bases and 5 bases, there was a span of 11 bases. The CDR3 DNA reads as TGTGCCAGCAGTGGTGCAGGGGAGTATGGCTACACCTTC. Its translation is CASSGAGEYGYTF.

This clonotype was seen only a few times. V gene TRBV6-5 combines with J gene TRBJ2-5, with 7 nucleotides matching TRBD2. J lost 5 bases, V lost 6 bases, and 9 bases had no gene match. The CDR3 is 14 residues long. The germline CDR1 and CDR2 sequences are MNHEY and SVGAGI. The CDR3 spells CASSKGGEPETQYF. CDR3 DNA sequence: TGTGCCAGCAGCAAGGGAGGGGAACCCGAGACCCAGTACTTC.

A few counts support this clonotype. J is TRBJ2-3 and V is TRBV10-3, with 7 bases aligning to TRBD2. From germline, CDR1 is ENHRY and CDR2 SYGVKD. V dropped 3 bases and J dropped 2; count of bases not matched to a gene: 14. This CDR3 has 18 amino acids. For the CDR3, the DNA is TGTGCCATCAGTGACCCCCCCACGGGGGGTGAAAACACAGATACGCAGTATTTT. Protein sequence: CAISDPPTGGENTDTQYF.

This clonotype was seen many times. The chain is built from TRBV7-9 and TRBJ1-1; D is unresolved. The CDR3 has 14 residues. Germline CDR1 and CDR2: SEHNR and FQNEAQ (reference sequence). Trimming stripped 5 bases from V and 0 bases from J, with 10 bases between. This chain's CDR3 is CASSPNSLNTEAFF. The CDR3, as DNA: TGTGCCAGCAGCCCTAACAGCCTGAACACTGAAGCTTTCTTT.

V and J are TRBV11-2 and TRBJ1-1; tentative D call: TRBD1 (5 bases). CDR3 length: 15 residues. CDR1 SGHAT and CDR2 FQNNGV come from the germline V gene. Trimming removed 5 bases from V and 5 bases from J, with 18 bases in between. The CDR3 region is CASSPGLGFGTEAFF. The CDR3 bases are TGTGCCAGCAGCCCGGGGCTAGGGTTTGGGACTGAAGCTTTCTTT.

V usage is TRBV20-1 and J usage is TRBJ2-3; 11 bases are a match to TRBD1. CDR3 length: 15 residues. V was pared by 6 bases and J by 3 bases, with 8 bases of the junction left unmatched. CDR1 is DFQATT and CDR2 is SNEGSKA in the germline V gene (reference sequence). The CDR3 DNA sequence: TGCAGTGCCCTAAGGACAGGGGGCTTAACAGATACGCAGTATTTT. Translating it yields CSALRTGGLTDTQYF.

This rearrangement joins TRBV15 to TRBJ1-5; TRBD1 aligns across 10 bases. The V segment lost 5 bases and the J segment 3 bases; nucleotides outside the gene matches: 16. The CDR3 loop spans 19 amino acids. Germline loops: CDR1 LNHNV, CDR2 YYDKDF (reference sequence). As DNA, the CDR3 is TGTGCCACCAGCGATCGGGACAGGGGTTTTCCTTGGTACAATCAGCCCCAGCATTTT. Protein product: CATSDRDRGFPWYNQPQHF.

The chain combines TRBV6-2 or TRBV6-3 with TRBJ1-2; D uncertain. CDR1 is MNHEY, CDR2 SVGEGT, per germline. The CDR3 spans 13 residues. V lost 2 bases and J 8 bases, leaving 12 bases between the germline ends. CDR3 DNA: TGTGCCAGCAGTTACCAGCCGCTCGACGGCTACACCTTC. It encodes CASSYQPLDGYTF.

The chain recombines TRBV12-3 or TRBV12-4 with TRBJ2-7, with D possibly matching TRBD1 (5 bases). The CDR3 loop spans 13 amino acids. The V end lost 3 bases, the J end lost 4 bases, and 10 bases lay between the germline ends. The CDR3 DNA follows: TGTGCCAGCAGTTTCGAGGCAGGGTACGAGCAGTACTTC. Its translation: CASSFEAGYEQYF.

Only a few counts were recorded for this clonotype. The genes are TRBV29-1 and TRBJ1-2; the D is unclear. Deletions cut 8 bases from V and 9 bases from J, with 7 bases between. There are 8 residues in the CDR3. Looked up from germline, CDR1 is SQVTM and CDR2 is ANQGSEA. The CDR3 loop is CSWDSYTF. DNA for the CDR3: TGCAGCTGGGATAGCTACACCTTC.

The sample holds a few counts of this clonotype. The V and J genes are TRBV5-1 and TRBJ2-5; no firm D call. The CDR3 has 13 amino acids. V was cut by 4 bases and J by 0 bases, with 7 bases left in between. Per the germline V gene, CDR1 is SGHRS and CDR2 is YFSETQ. This CDR3 reads CASSDSDQETQYF. DNA for the CDR3: TGCGCCAGCAGCGACTCAGACCAAGAGACCCAGTACTTC.

The chain uses TRBV4-1 and TRBJ2-7, with TRBD1 matching over 7 bases. Germline CDR1 and CDR2: MGHRA and YSYEKL. V dropped 1 base and J dropped 3; count of bases not matched to a gene: 6. The CDR3 spans 15 residues. DNA for the CDR3: TGCGCCAGCAGCCAAGGGCGAAACAGGGGCTACGAGCAGTACTTC. It is translated as CASSQGRNRGYEQYF.

There are a few counts of this clonotype. This chain connects TRBV7-9 to TRBJ2-5; D remains unclear. CDR1 and CDR2 (germline): SEHNR, FQNEAQ (reference sequence). Trimming removed 5 bases at V and 0 bases at J, with 10 bases between. This CDR3 has 14 amino acids. The CDR3 loop is CASSLPPHQETQYF. CDR3 nucleotide sequence: TGTGCCAGCAGCCTCCCCCCCCACCAAGAGACCCAGTACTTC.

CDR3 DNA: TGCAGTGCTACCGGGACTAGCGCTAACAATGAGCAGTTCTTC. Its protein product is CSATGTSANNEQFF. The chain links TRBV20-1 to TRBJ2-1; TRBD2 aligns across 10 bases. After removal of 4 bases from V and 5 bases from J, the junction contained 5 bases not matched to a gene. From germline, CDR1 is DFQATT and CDR2 SNEGSKA (reference sequence). This CDR3 spans 14 amino acids.

The chain joins TRBV7-9 to TRBJ2-3; 7 nucleotides line up with TRBD1. Looked up from germline, CDR1 is SEHNR and CDR2 is FQNEAQ (reference sequence). The CDR3 extends over 15 amino acids. With 2 bases clipped from V and 2 bases from J, the junction kept 4 bases outside the gene matches. DNA of the CDR3: TGTGCCAGCAGCTTACACAGGGGAGCCACAGATACGCAGTATTTT. The encoded protein is CASSLHRGATDTQYF.

The table lists this clonotype with a few counts. The chain combines TRBV2 with TRBJ2-7; 7 positions match TRBD1. CDR1 is SNHLY, CDR2 FYNNEI, per germline. Trimming at V came to 6 bases and at J to 0 bases, leaving 8 bases not matched to a gene. The CDR3 spans 15 residues. Written as DNA, the CDR3 is TGTGCCAGCAGAGAAAGGGACAGCCGCTCCTACGAGCAGTACTTC. This codes for CASRERDSRSYEQYF. The full variable domain, with the rest looked up from reference TRBV2 and TRBJ2-7, is EPEVTQTPSHQVTQMGQEVILRCVPISNHLYFYWYRQILGQKVEFLVSFYNNEISEKSEIFDDQFSVERPDGSNFTLKIRSTKLEDSAMYFCASRERDSRSYEQYFGPGTRLTVT.

The chain uses TRBV12-3 or TRBV12-4 and TRBJ2-3, with D possibly matching TRBD1 (6 bases). With 6 bases removed from V and 6 bases from J, the gap between germline ends came to 10 bases. This CDR3 spans 12 amino acids. The DNA for the CDR3 is TGTGCCAGCAGGGACCAGGGGGATACGCAGTATTTT. Its translation: CASRDQGDTQYF.

The chain links TRBV19 to TRBJ2-7, with D possibly TRBD2 on 5 matching bases. The V end lost 2 bases, the J end lost 1 base, and 9 bases lay between the germline ends. The CDR3 is 14 amino acids. Germline V lookup: CDR1 LNHDA, CDR2 SQIVND (reference sequence). The CDR3 sequence: CASSIIGESYEQYF. CDR3 DNA sequence: TGTGCCAGTAGTATAATCGGGGAGTCCTACGAGCAGTACTTC.

V is TRBV7-6 and J is TRBJ1-5, with D unclear. Looked up from germline, CDR1 is SGHVS and CDR2 is FNYEAQ. V was pared by 1 base and J by 2 bases, with 9 bases between. The CDR3 covers 15 residues. CDR3 in DNA: TGTGCCAGCAGCTTAGGCGAGGACGGCAATCAGCCCCAGCATTTT. Its translation: CASSLGEDGNQPQHF.

This chain uses TRBV21-1 with TRBJ2-7. TRBV21-1 is tagged as a pseudogene. The CDR3 sequence is 13 residues long. CDR3 sequence: CASSKGNAYEQYF. The CDR3 region has the DNA TGTGCCAGCAGCAAAGGCAATGCCTACGAGCAGTACTTC.

The rearrangement uses TRBV30 and TRBJ1-1; D uncertain. Germline V gene sequence: CDR1 GTSNPN, CDR2 SVGIG (reference sequence). Deletions cut 1 base from V and 1 base from J, with 4 bases between. CDR3 length: 12 residues. Written as DNA, the CDR3 is TGTGCCTGGAGTGAAGAGAACACTGAAGCTTTCTTT. It is translated as CAWSEENTEAFF. The variable domain in full, completed from reference TRBV30 and TRBJ1-1, reads SQTIHQWPATLVQPVGSPLSLECTVEGTSNPNLYWYRQAAGRGLQLLFYSVGIGQISSEVPQNLSASRPQDRQFILSSKKLLLSDSGFYLCAWSEENTEAFFGQGTRLTVV.

There are a few counts of this clonotype. The chain joins TRBV5-1 to TRBJ2-1; possibly TRBD2 for D (7 bases). CDR1 SGHRS and CDR2 YFSETQ come from the germline V gene. Deletions cut 4 bases from V and 9 bases from J, with 17 bases between. This CDR3 spans 14 amino acids. The CDR3: CASSPGEGLAEQFF. The CDR3 DNA sequence: TGCGCCAGCAGCCCAGGGGAGGGGCTTGCTGAGCAGTTCTTC. The full variable domain, its missing parts supplied by reference TRBV5-1 and TRBJ2-1, is KAGVTQTPRYLIKTRGQQVTLSCSPISGHRSVSWYQQTPGQGLQFLFEYFSETQRNKGNFPGRFSGRQFSNSRSEMNVSTLELGDSALYLCASSPGEGLAEQFFGPGTRLTVL.